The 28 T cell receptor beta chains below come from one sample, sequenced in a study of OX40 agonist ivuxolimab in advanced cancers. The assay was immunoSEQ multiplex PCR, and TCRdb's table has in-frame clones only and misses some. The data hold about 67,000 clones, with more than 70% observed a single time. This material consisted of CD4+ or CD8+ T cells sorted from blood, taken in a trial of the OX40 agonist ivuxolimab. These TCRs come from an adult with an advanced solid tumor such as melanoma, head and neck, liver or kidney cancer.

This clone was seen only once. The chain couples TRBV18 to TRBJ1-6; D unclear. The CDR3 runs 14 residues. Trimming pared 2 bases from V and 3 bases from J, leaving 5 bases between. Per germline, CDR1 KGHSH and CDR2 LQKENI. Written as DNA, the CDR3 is TGTGCCAGCTCACCAGGGGACTATAATTCACCCCTCCACTTT. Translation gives CASSPGDYNSPLHF.

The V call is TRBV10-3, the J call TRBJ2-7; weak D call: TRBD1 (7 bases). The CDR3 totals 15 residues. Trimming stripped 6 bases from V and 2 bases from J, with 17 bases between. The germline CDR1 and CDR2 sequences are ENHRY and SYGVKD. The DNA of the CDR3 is TGTGCCATCAGAGCTATGGCGGGACAGACCTACGAGCAGTACTTC. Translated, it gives CAIRAMAGQTYEQYF.

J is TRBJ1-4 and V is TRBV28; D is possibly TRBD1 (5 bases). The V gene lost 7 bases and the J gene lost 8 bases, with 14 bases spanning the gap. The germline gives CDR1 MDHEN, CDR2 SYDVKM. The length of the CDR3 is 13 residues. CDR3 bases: TGTGCCAGCAATAGGGGCCCTTGGGAAAAACTGTTTTTT. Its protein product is CASNRGPWEKLFF. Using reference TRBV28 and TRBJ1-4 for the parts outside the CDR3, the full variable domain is DVKVTQSSRYLVKRTGEKVFLECVQDMDHENMFWYRQDPGLGLRLIYFSYDVKMKEKGDIPEGYSVSREKKERFSLILESASTNQTSMYLCASNRGPWEKLFFGSGTQLSVL.

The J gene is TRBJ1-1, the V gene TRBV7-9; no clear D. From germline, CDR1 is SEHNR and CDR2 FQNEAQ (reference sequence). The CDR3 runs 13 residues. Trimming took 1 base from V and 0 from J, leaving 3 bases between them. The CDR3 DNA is TGTGCCAGCAGCTTAGTGGTGAACACTGAAGCTTTCTTT. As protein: CASSLVVNTEAFF.

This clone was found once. The CDR3 sequence: CAISGGDTNTEAFF. In DNA form, the CDR3 reads TGTGCCATCAGTGGGGGGGACACCAACACTGAAGCTTTCTTT. The chain recombines TRBV10-3 with TRBJ1-1; a weak D match, TRBD1 (6 bases). The CDR3 has 14 amino acids. V was shortened by 4 bases and J by 2 bases, with 11 bases between the two germline ends. Germline V CDR1 and CDR2: ENHRY, SYGVKD.

The CDR3 coding sequence is TGTGCCAGCAGCCCAGGACAGGGGAAAGGCGAGCAGTACTTC. Translating gives CASSPGQGKGEQYF. The rearrangement joins TRBV6-6 to TRBJ2-7; TRBD1 agrees at 9 bases. This CDR3 contains 14 residues. CDR1 and CDR2 from the germline V gene are MNHNY and SVGAGI (reference sequence). J lost 6 bases, V lost 6 bases, and 9 bases had no gene match.

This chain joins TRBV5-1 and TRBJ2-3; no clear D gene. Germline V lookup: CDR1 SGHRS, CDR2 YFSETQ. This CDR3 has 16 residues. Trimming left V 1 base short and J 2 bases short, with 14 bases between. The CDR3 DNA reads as TGCGCCAGCAGCTTGTCCCAGACCCTTTTCACAGATACGCAGTATTTT. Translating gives CASSLSQTLFTDTQYF.

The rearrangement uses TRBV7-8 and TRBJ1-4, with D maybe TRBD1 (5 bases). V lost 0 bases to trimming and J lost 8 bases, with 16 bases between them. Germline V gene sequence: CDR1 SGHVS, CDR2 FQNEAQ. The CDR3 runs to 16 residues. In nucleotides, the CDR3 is TGTGCCAGCAGCTTAGCGACGGGACGCTTTCGGGAAAAACTGTTTTTT. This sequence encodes CASSLATGRFREKLFF.

The CDR3 DNA reads TGTGCCAGTAGTAGAGGGGCGGACCACAATCAGCCCCAGCATTTT. This sequence encodes CASSRGADHNQPQHF. This chain links TRBV19 with TRBJ1-5, with a weak D call TRBD1 (5 bases). This CDR3 is built from 15 residues. V was clipped by 4 bases and J by 3 bases, with 13 bases between them. The V gene's germline CDR1 is LNHDA and CDR2 SQIVND (reference sequence).

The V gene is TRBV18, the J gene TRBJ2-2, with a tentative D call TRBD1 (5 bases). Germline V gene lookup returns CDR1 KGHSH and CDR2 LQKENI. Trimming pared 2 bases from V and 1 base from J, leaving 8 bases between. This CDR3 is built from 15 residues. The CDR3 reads CASSPSGKNTGELFF. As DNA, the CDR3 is TGTGCCAGCTCACCATCAGGGAAGAACACCGGGGAGCTGTTTTTT.

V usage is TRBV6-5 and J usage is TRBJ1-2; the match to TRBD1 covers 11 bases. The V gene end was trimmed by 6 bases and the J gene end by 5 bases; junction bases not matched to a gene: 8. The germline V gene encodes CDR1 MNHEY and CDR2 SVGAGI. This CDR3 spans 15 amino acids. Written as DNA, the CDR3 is TGTGCCAGCAGCCAAGGGACAGGGGGAAGATATGGCTACACCTTC. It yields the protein CASSQGTGGRYGYTF.

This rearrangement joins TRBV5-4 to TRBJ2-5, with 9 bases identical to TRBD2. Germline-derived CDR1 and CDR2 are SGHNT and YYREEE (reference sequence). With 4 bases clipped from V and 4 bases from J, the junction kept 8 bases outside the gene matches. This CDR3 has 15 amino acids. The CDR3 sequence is CASSKSGGRGETQYF. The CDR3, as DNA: TGTGCCAGCAGCAAAAGCGGGGGGCGGGGAGAGACCCAGTACTTC.

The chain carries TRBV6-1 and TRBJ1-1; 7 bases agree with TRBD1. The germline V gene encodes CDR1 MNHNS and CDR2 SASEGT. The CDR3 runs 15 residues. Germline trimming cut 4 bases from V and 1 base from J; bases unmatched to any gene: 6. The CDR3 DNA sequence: TGTGCCAGCAGTGCGGAGGGGGCTGGGAACACTGAAGCTTTCTTT. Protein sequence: CASSAEGAGNTEAFF.

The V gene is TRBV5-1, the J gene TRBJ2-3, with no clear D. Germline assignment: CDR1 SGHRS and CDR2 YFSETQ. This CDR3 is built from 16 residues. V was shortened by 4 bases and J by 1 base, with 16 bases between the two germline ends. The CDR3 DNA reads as TGCGCCAGCAGCCTGGACCCTTCAATTGGCACAGATACGCAGTATTTT. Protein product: CASSLDPSIGTDTQYF.

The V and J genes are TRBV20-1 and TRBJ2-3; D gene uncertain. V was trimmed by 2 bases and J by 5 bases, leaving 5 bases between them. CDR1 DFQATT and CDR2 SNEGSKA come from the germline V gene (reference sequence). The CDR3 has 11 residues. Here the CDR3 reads CSARKVDTQYF. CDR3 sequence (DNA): TGCAGTGCTAGAAAGGTAGATACGCAGTATTTT.

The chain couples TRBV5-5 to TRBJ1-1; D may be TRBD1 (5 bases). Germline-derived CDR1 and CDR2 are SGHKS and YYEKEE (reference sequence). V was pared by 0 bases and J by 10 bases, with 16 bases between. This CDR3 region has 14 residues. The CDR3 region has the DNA TGTGCCAGCAGCTTGGTTTCAGGCAGGGAGCTAGCTTTCTTT. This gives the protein CASSLVSGRELAFF.

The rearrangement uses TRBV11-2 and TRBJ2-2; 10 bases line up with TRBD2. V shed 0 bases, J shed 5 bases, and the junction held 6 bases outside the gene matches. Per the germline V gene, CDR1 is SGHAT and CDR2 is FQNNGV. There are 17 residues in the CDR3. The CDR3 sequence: CASSLEGAGLATGELFF. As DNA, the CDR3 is TGTGCCAGCAGCTTAGAAGGGGCGGGACTAGCGACCGGGGAGCTGTTTTTT.

CDR3 in amino acids: CASSSGTSGGPYNEQFF. The CDR3 nucleotides are TGTGCCAGCAGCTCAGGGACTAGCGGGGGGCCTTACAATGAGCAGTTCTTC. The rearrangement uses TRBV11-2 and TRBJ2-1; 15 bases fit TRBD2. This CDR3 is built from 17 residues. J gave up 4 bases and V 4 bases, and 5 bases lay outside the gene matches. The germline V gene encodes CDR1 SGHAT and CDR2 FQNNGV. The whole variable domain, remainder taken from reference TRBV11-2 and TRBJ2-1, is EAGVAQSPRYKIIEKRQSVAFWCNPISGHATLYWYQQILGQGPKLLIQFQNNGVVDDSQLPKDRFSAERLKGVDSTLKIQPAKLEDSAVYLCASSSGTSGGPYNEQFFGPGTRLTVL.

This CDR3 is CASSENGPPYEQYF. DNA of the CDR3: TGTGCCAGTAGCGAGAACGGACCCCCCTACGAGCAGTACTTC. The chain employs TRBV19 and TRBJ2-7; D is ambiguous. CDR3 length equals 14 residues. V was clipped by 6 bases and J by 2 bases, with 14 bases between them. Germline V gene lookup returns CDR1 LNHDA and CDR2 SQIVND (reference sequence).

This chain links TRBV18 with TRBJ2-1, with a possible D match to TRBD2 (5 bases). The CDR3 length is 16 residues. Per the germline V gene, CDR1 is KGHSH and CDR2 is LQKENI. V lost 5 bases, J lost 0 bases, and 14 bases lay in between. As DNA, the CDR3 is TGTGCCAGCTCATCGGCAGCGGTAAGCTCCTACAATGAGCAGTTCTTC. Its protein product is CASSSAAVSSYNEQFF.

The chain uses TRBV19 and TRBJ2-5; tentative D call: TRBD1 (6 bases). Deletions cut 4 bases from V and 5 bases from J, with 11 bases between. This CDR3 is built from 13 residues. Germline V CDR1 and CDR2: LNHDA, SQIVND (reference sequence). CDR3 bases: TGTGCCAGTAGTACGGGACATGAGGAGACCCAGTACTTC. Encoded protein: CASSTGHEETQYF. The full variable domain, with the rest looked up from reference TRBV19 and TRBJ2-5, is DGGITQSPKYLFRKEGQNVTLSCEQNLNHDAMYWYRQDPGQGLRLIYYSQIVNDFQKGDIAEGYSVSREKKESFPLTVTSAQKNPTAFYLCASSTGHEETQYFGPGTRLLVL.

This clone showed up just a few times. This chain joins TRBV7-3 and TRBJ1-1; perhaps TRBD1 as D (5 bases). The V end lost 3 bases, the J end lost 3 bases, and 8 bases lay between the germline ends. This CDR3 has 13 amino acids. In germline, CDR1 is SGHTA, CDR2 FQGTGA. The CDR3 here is CASSLDTYTEAFF. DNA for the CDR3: TGTGCCAGCAGCTTGGACACTTACACTGAAGCTTTCTTT.

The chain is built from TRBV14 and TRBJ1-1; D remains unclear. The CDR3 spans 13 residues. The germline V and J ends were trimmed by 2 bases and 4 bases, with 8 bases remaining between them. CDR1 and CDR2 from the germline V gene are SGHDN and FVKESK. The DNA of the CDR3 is TGTGCCAGCAGCCAAATTCTGGGCACTGAAGCTTTCTTT. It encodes CASSQILGTEAFF.

This CDR3 is CASSNRDREADTQYF. The CDR3 DNA reads TGCGCCAGCAGCAACCGGGACAGGGAAGCAGATACGCAGTATTTT. The chain is built from TRBV5-1 and TRBJ2-3; TRBD1 aligns across 9 bases. V was pared by 4 bases and J by 4 bases, with 7 bases of the junction left unmatched. The CDR3 is 15 residues long. The germline CDR1 and CDR2 sequences are SGHRS and YFSETQ.

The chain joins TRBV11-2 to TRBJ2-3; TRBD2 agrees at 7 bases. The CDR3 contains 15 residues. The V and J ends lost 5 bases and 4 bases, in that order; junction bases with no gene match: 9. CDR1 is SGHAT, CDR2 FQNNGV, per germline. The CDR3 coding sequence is TGTGCCAGCAGCCCCCGGCCCGGGGGGTCAGATACGCAGTATTTT. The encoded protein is CASSPRPGGSDTQYF.

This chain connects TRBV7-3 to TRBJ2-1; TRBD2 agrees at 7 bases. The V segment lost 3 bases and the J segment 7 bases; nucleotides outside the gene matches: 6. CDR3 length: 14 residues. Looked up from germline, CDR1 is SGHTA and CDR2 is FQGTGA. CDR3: CASSFSGTINEQFF. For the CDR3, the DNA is TGTGCCAGCAGCTTTTCCGGGACTATAAATGAGCAGTTCTTC.

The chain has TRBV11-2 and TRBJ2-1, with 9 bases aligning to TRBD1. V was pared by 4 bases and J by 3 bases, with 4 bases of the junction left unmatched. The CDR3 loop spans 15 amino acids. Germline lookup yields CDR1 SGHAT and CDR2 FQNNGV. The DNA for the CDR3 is TGTGCCAGCAGCTGGGGACAGGGAGTCTACAATGAGCAGTTCTTC. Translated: CASSWGQGVYNEQFF.

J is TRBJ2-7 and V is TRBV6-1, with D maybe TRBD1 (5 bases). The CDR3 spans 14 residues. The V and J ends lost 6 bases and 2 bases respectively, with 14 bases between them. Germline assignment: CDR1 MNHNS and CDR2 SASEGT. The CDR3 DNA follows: TGTGCCAGCAGAGTCGCCAGGGCAACCTACGAGCAGTACGTC. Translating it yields CASRVARATYEQYV.